This is a list of T cell receptor beta chains from one sample in a study of identical twins. TCRdb re-called the 5' RACE reads with MiXCR, one entry per CDR3 protein. The sample contains around 100,000 distinct CDR3 sequences, about 6.1% of which appear only once. Material: memory T cells sorted from blood. All receptors come from a woman aged 45-60 years in good health. Each CDR3 is given with its conserved first and last residue. Each record gives: clone size, J gene, V gene, CDR3 protein. The size of a clone is reported for some rows only, either as once, few or many, or as a class for expanded clones.

NA TRBJ2-3 TRBV7-9 CASSLDGIGGHTDTQYF
many TRBJ2-7 TRBV29-1 CSVELAGGRVYEQYF
NA TRBJ2-5 TRBV7-7 CASSLDASGKETQYF
many TRBJ1-4 TRBV12-3/TRBV12-4 CASSETGGGEKLFF
many TRBJ2-1 TRBV7-9 CASSLGGETGLKQFF
NA TRBJ2-5 TRBV6-2/TRBV6-3 CASTDSQETQYF
many TRBJ1-1 TRBV20-1 CSATSGTANTEAFF
many TRBJ2-3 TRBV12-3/TRBV12-4 CASSPSTDTQYF
NA TRBJ1-1 TRBV6-6 CASSYPIQGGKTEAFF
many TRBJ2-1 TRBV12-3/TRBV12-4 CASSRPGGEQFF
many TRBJ1-6 TRBV11-2 CASSSNRARDNSPLHF
NA TRBJ2-5 TRBV11-2 CASSLGDRGLETQYF
NA TRBJ2-7 TRBV12-3/TRBV12-4 CASSLGGGLRYEQYF
many TRBJ2-3 TRBV30 CAGLAGDADTQYF
few TRBJ2-3 TRBV11-2 CASSPRLDSHF
few TRBJ2-7 TRBV12-3/TRBV12-4 CASSGPRDMRPYEQYF
many TRBJ2-1 TRBV5-6 CASSLEIEQFF
NA TRBJ1-1 TRBV5-6 CASSLALGEEAFF
many TRBJ2-1 TRBV5-1 CASSLGPREQFF
many TRBJ1-1 TRBV4-1 CASSPGRQREAFF
many TRBJ2-3 TRBV5-1 CASSSSNRGRSRTDTQYF
NA TRBJ2-5 TRBV12-5 CASGSSGREQTQYF
few TRBJ2-6 TRBV5-5 CASSLEPWQGGPGANVLTF
few TRBJ1-4 TRBV6-1 CASSEGEGVKLFF
few TRBJ2-2 TRBV24-1 CVTSRDGTTGELFF
many TRBJ1-1 TRBV11-1 CASSNPRQGGKSTEAFF
many TRBJ2-5 TRBV18 CASSLKDRQETQYF
many TRBJ1-1 TRBV7-9 CASSLGRQGEAFF
many TRBJ2-1 TRBV20-1 CSARDMSGRVRNEQFF
many TRBJ2-1 TRBV11-2 CASSLVLGGRANNEQFF
many TRBJ1-5 TRBV2 CASIGAVNQPQHF
NA TRBJ2-7 TRBV19 CASIDRNNDEQYF
many TRBJ2-3 TRBV27 CASSWDRGQTDTQYF
many TRBJ1-5 TRBV19 CASSMEGFGNQPQHF
many TRBJ1-5 TRBV3-1 CASSQAGGLNQPQHF
many TRBJ2-2 TRBV4-1 CASSQEGRYTGELFF
many TRBJ1-1 TRBV7-9 CASSPRTAYTEAFF
many TRBJ2-1 TRBV24-1 CATSGVQGVYNEQFF
NA TRBJ2-5 TRBV19 CASTGTSNLGETQYF
once TRBJ2-3 TRBV4-1 CASSQDHPDTQYF
many TRBJ2-7 TRBV9 CASSTVDGSYEQYF
many TRBJ1-5 TRBV20-1 CSARVTGRDEAQHF